The 30 T cell receptor beta chains given below trace back to one sample, sequenced in a study of metastatic and nonmetastatic thyroid tumors. Using MiXCR, TCRdb re-called clones from the PCR reads. The sample has about 92,000 clones, about 16% seen once; the top ten hold about 3.6%. Among the patients, none had received any treatment before thyroid surgery. The sequenced sample was blood. Receptors originate from a female donor with papillary thyroid cancer or a benign thyroid nodule (not recorded which). Some clones in this sample may be carry-over from other donors' samples.

This clone was seen ten or more times. V and J are TRBV20-1 and TRBJ1-1; unclear D gene. V was shortened by 0 bases and J by 3 bases, with 11 bases between the two germline ends. This CDR3 has 14 residues. Per the germline V gene, CDR1 is DFQATT and CDR2 is SNEGSKA (reference sequence). The CDR3 DNA is TGCAGTGCTAGAGAGGAGGGAGAGGACACTGAAGCTTTCTTT. Its protein product is CSAREEGEDTEAFF.

V is TRBV12-3 or TRBV12-4 and J is TRBJ2-5; D is unclear. The CDR3 is 18 residues long. The V end was cut by 6 bases, the J end by 1 base, with 24 bases between. CDR3 sequence (DNA): TGTGCCAGCAGCCGCTCCCGGGTGCGCGGTGTCCCCCAAGAGACCCAGTACTTC. It encodes CASSRSRVRGVPQETQYF.

In its sample, this clone was seen many times. The gene calls are TRBV9 and TRBJ1-3, with D uncertain. The CDR3 consists of 12 residues. Trimming shortened V by 3 bases and J by 4 bases, and 5 bases separated the two germline ends. CDR1 is SGDLS and CDR2 is YYNGEE in the germline V gene. The CDR3 nucleotides read TGTGCCAGCAGCGCTCCCGGAAACACCATATATTTT. Residues: CASSAPGNTIYF.

This clone was recorded many times. The chain has TRBV19 and TRBJ2-5; no clear D. Deletions cut 0 bases from V and 2 bases from J, with 7 bases between. This CDR3 region has 14 residues. The germline V gene has CDR1 LNHDA and CDR2 SQIVND (reference sequence). The CDR3 sequence: CASSIDLGQETQYF. The CDR3 bases are TGTGCCAGTAGTATAGATCTTGGTCAAGAGACCCAGTACTTC.

Concerning this clone itself: Possible read error: a much larger clone is one base away. The chain carries TRBV20-1 and TRBJ1-2; possibly TRBD1 for D (5 bases). The CDR3 length is 13 residues. Germline assignment: CDR1 DFQATT and CDR2 SNEGSKA (reference sequence). As DNA, the CDR3 is TGCAGTGCTAGAGCCCAGGGCGGCTATGGCTACAACTTC. Translation: CSARAQGGYGYNF.

In this sample, this clone turned up many times. The V gene is TRBV5-1, the J gene TRBJ2-5; TRBD2 matches 12 bases. V shed 5 bases and J 4 bases; nucleotides not matched to a gene: 9. CDR1 is SGHRS and CDR2 is YFSETQ in the germline V gene. This CDR3 is built from 16 residues. CDR3 nucleotide sequence: TGCGCCAGCAGGATCCAGCCGACTAGCGGGGGAGAGACCCAGTACTTC. Its translation is CASRIQPTSGGETQYF.

This clone was seen more than once but under ten times. A much larger clone differs by one base, so this may be a read error. The gene calls are TRBV28 and TRBJ2-2; D ambiguous. This CDR3 is 13 amino acids long. Germline CDR1 is MDHEN and CDR2 is SYDVKM. V lost 5 bases, J lost 8 bases, and 12 bases lay in between. The CDR3 here is CASSPFGPGELFF. The CDR3 DNA reads TGTGCCAGCAGTCCTTTTGGACCGGGGGAGCTGTTTTTT.

This clone has ten or more counts. The chain is built from TRBV29-1 and TRBJ1-1; 10 bases are shared with TRBD1. Germline assignment: CDR1 SQVTM and CDR2 ANQGSEA. V shed 4 bases, J shed 1 base, and the junction held 3 bases outside the gene matches. This CDR3 spans 14 amino acids. The CDR3 sequence: CSVATGGRNTEAFF. For the CDR3, the DNA is TGCAGCGTTGCGACAGGGGGCAGGAACACTGAAGCTTTCTTT.

This clone was counted ten times or more. V gene TRBV19 combines with J gene TRBJ2-1, with unresolved D. Trimming cost V 3 bases and J 5 bases, with 14 bases left between them. Germline V gene sequence: CDR1 LNHDA, CDR2 SQIVND (reference sequence). The CDR3 is 15 amino acids. CDR3 sequence (DNA): TGTGCCAGTAGTATTTCGGGCAGAACAAACAATGAGCAGTTCTTC. Protein: CASSISGRTNNEQFF.

This chain uses TRBV20-1 with TRBJ2-7; D unresolved. V lost 3 bases and J 4 bases, leaving 16 bases between the germline ends. This CDR3 has 14 amino acids. Germline V gene data show CDR1 as DFQATT and CDR2 as SNEGSKA (reference sequence). CDR3 region: CSARTMRSLYEQYF. Here the CDR3 DNA reads TGCAGTGCTAGGACCATGAGGAGTCTTTACGAGCAGTACTTC.

This clone was recorded many times. V is TRBV28 and J is TRBJ2-1, with TRBD2 matching over 11 bases. Germline assignment: CDR1 MDHEN and CDR2 SYDVKM. The CDR3 sequence is 17 residues long. The J segment lost 4 bases and the V segment lost 2 bases, leaving 7 bases of the junction unmatched. The CDR3 is CASSLHSGGDPYNEQFF. The CDR3 coding sequence is TGTGCCAGCAGTTTACATAGCGGGGGGGACCCTTACAATGAGCAGTTCTTC. Filled out from reference TRBV28 and TRBJ2-1, the complete variable domain reads DVKVTQSSRYLVKRTGEKVFLECVQDMDHENMFWYRQDPGLGLRLIYFSYDVKMKEKGDIPEGYSVSREKKERFSLILESASTNQTSMYLCASSLHSGGDPYNEQFFGPGTRLTVL.

The gene calls are TRBV12-3 or TRBV12-4 and TRBJ2-7, with unresolved D. The CDR3 runs to 12 residues. Trimming cost V 2 bases and J 4 bases, with 6 bases left between them. The CDR3 protein is CASSLYPYEQYF. The CDR3 DNA is TGTGCCAGCAGTTTATACCCATACGAGCAGTACTTC.

In this sample, this clone turned up many times. The junction differs from germline at one of its ends, possibly a read error. The chain combines TRBV7-7 with TRBJ2-2; TRBD2 matches at 9 bases. Germline CDR1 is SSHAT and CDR2 is FNYEAQ (reference sequence). This CDR3 has 14 residues. This chain's CDR3 is CASSLTSGTGELFF. CDR3 DNA: TGTGCTAGCAGCTTGACTAGCGGCACCGGGGAGCTGTTTTTT. Combining the CDR3 with reference TRBV7-7 and TRBJ2-2 gives the whole variable domain GAGVSQSPRYKVTKRGQDVTLRCDPISSHATLYWYQQALGQGPEFLTYFNYEAQPDKSGLPSDRFSAERPEGSISTLTIQRTEQRDSAMYRCASSLTSGTGELFFGEGSRLTVL.

On this clone itself: This may be a read error: a much more frequent sequence differs by one nucleotide. The sample contains more than one DNA sequence encoding this CDR3. The genes are TRBV7-7 and TRBJ2-2, with 7 bases that match TRBD1. The length of the CDR3 is 16 residues. CDR1 SSHAT and CDR2 FNYEAQ come from the germline V gene (reference sequence). The DNA for the CDR3 is TGTGCTAGCAGCTCCCAGACAGGGCTTAACACCGGGGAGCTGTTTTTT. It translates to CASSSQTGLNTGELFF.

In its sample, this clone was seen many times. The same CDR3 can be traced to other DNA sequences in this sample. The chain uses TRBV5-1 and TRBJ1-6; weak D call: TRBD1 (5 bases). Trimming left V 0 bases short and J 4 bases short, with 8 bases between. The CDR3 is made up of 15 amino acids. The germline V gene has CDR1 SGHRS and CDR2 YFSETQ. In DNA, the CDR3 is TGCGCCAGCAGCTTGGAGGGACTGTATAATTCACCCCTCCACTTT. It is translated as CASSLEGLYNSPLHF.

This clone came up many times. The chain is built from TRBV15 and TRBJ2-2, with TRBD1 matching over 9 bases. The germline gives CDR1 LNHNV, CDR2 YYDKDF (reference sequence). This CDR3 comprises 15 residues. V shed 1 base, J shed 3 bases, and the junction held 0 bases outside the gene matches. CDR3 amino acids: CATSRGDRDTGELFF. DNA for the CDR3: TGTGCCACCAGCAGAGGGGACAGGGACACCGGGGAGCTGTTTTTT.

CDR3 sequence (DNA): TGTGCCACCGCGACAGGGGCAGCTTCGGTGCCCCAGCATTTT. This translates into CATATGAASVPQHF. The gene calls are TRBV6-1 and TRBJ1-5; 8 nucleotides agree with TRBD1. V shed 10 bases and J 9 bases; nucleotides not matched to a gene: 14. The germline V gene encodes CDR1 MNHNS and CDR2 SASEGT. The CDR3 contains 14 residues.

This clone has a count of ten or more. V usage is TRBV6-1 and J usage is TRBJ1-6; no clear D. V was pared by 5 bases and J by 10 bases, with 12 bases between. Looked up from germline, CDR1 is MNHNS and CDR2 is SASEGT. The CDR3 consists of 13 residues. CDR3 loop: CASSFQGGSPLHF. The DNA of the CDR3 is TGTGCCAGCAGTTTTCAAGGAGGGTCACCCCTCCACTTT.

This clone was recorded at least ten times. The gene calls are TRBV6-1 and TRBJ1-1; D gene ambiguous. The V gene lost 5 bases and the J gene lost 7 bases, with 14 bases spanning the gap. Per germline, CDR1 MNHNS and CDR2 SASEGT. The CDR3 spans 13 residues. CDR3 DNA sequence: TGTGCCAGCAGTTTCAACCGGAGGAGTGAAGCTTTCTTT. As protein: CASSFNRRSEAFF.

With regard to this clone: Other DNA sequences in the sample encode the same CDR3. The chain links TRBV30 to TRBJ1-1; D not certain. The V end lost 1 base, the J end lost 2 bases, and 14 bases lay between the germline ends. CDR3 size: 15 residues. Per germline, CDR1 GTSNPN and CDR2 SVGIG (reference sequence). As DNA, the CDR3 is TGTGCCTGGAGTGCATCTCAACACCGCAACACTGAAGCTTTCTTT. Translating gives CAWSASQHRNTEAFF.

Ten or more counts support this clone. The chain has TRBV5-1 and TRBJ1-1, with D maybe TRBD1 (5 bases). The V gene lost 0 bases and the J gene lost 2 bases, with 20 bases spanning the gap. This CDR3 is 18 amino acids long. Germline V gene sequence: CDR1 SGHRS, CDR2 YFSETQ. The CDR3 spells CASSLGQGPRQFNTEAFF. For the CDR3, the DNA is TGCGCCAGCAGCTTGGGCCAGGGCCCGAGGCAATTTAACACTGAAGCTTTCTTT.

This clone has a count of ten or more. This chain joins TRBV3-1 and TRBJ1-5; 7 positions match TRBD1. CDR1 and CDR2 from the germline V gene are LGHDT and YNNKEL (reference sequence). V was pared by 8 bases and J by 7 bases, with 11 bases of the junction left unmatched. This CDR3 region has 14 residues. CDR3 sequence: CASGRQGFGQPQHF. The CDR3 DNA sequence: TGTGCCAGCGGAAGACAGGGATTCGGGCAGCCCCAGCATTTT.

This clone has ten or more counts. The CDR3 region has the DNA TGTGCCAGCAGTTACGGCACAGATACGCAGTATTTT. Its translation is CASSYGTDTQYF. The rearrangement links TRBV6-2 or TRBV6-3 to TRBJ2-3, with D unresolved. There are 12 residues in the CDR3. Looked up from germline, CDR1 is MNHEY and CDR2 is SVGEGT. V lost 2 bases and J 1 base, leaving 1 base between the germline ends.

This clone was found many times. This chain links TRBV19 with TRBJ2-1; no firm D call. V lost 5 bases to trimming and J lost 6 bases, with 11 bases between them. Germline V lookup: CDR1 LNHDA, CDR2 SQIVND (reference sequence). This CDR3 is built from 13 residues. CDR3 nucleotides: TGTGCCAGTAGTCACTCACAGCTCAATGAGCAGTTCTTC. Amino acid sequence: CASSHSQLNEQFF.

The genes are TRBV13 and TRBJ2-1; 9 positions match TRBD1. Germline V gives CDR1 PRHDT, CDR2 FYEKMQ (reference sequence). The V gene end was trimmed by 5 bases and the J gene end by 5 bases; junction bases not matched to a gene: 7. This CDR3 comprises 15 residues. CDR3 in amino acids: CASSRRGTGNNEQFF. CDR3 bases: TGTGCCAGCAGCCGCAGGGGGACAGGGAACAATGAGCAGTTCTTC.

This clone occurred many times. This rearrangement joins TRBV7-9 to TRBJ1-2; the match to TRBD1 covers 7 bases. The CDR3 is made up of 14 amino acids. The J segment lost 4 bases and the V segment lost 10 bases, leaving 12 bases of the junction unmatched. Germline CDR1 reads SEHNR; CDR2 reads FQNEAQ (reference sequence). The CDR3 loop reads CAIPLQGWTYGYTF. DNA for the CDR3: TGTGCCATCCCCTTACAGGGGTGGACCTATGGCTACACCTTC.

The V and J genes are TRBV30 and TRBJ1-5; weak D call: TRBD1 (5 bases). Germline V gene sequence: CDR1 GTSNPN, CDR2 SVGIG (reference sequence). Trimming pared 4 bases from V and 1 base from J, leaving 14 bases between. CDR3 length: 15 residues. The DNA for the CDR3 is TGTGCCTGGACGGTAAGGGGCGCGAGCAATCAGCCCCAGCATTTT. Its translation: CAWTVRGASNQPQHF.

Notes on this clone: A much bigger clone sits one base away, suggesting this may be a read error. Different DNA sequences within this sample yield the same CDR3. The V and J genes are TRBV5-1 and TRBJ1-5; 11 nucleotides match TRBD1. The CDR3 spans 14 residues. V trimming: 6 bases; J trimming: 7 bases; junction bases outside the gene matches: 6. Germline CDR1 is SGHRS and CDR2 is YFSETQ. This CDR3 reads CASKPGQGGQPQHF. CDR3 DNA sequence: TGCGCCAGCAAACCGGGACAGGGGGGGCAGCCCCAGCATTTT.

This clone was detected many times. The gene calls are TRBV19 and TRBJ2-1; D is unclear. CDR1 is LNHDA and CDR2 is SQIVND in the germline V gene (reference sequence). The CDR3 has 15 amino acids. Trimming removed 5 bases from V and 3 bases from J, with 14 bases in between. CDR3 protein: CASSQVATNYNEQFF. CDR3 coding DNA: TGTGCCAGTAGTCAGGTCGCGACGAACTACAATGAGCAGTTCTTC.

This clone turned up a few times. The gene calls are TRBV29-1 and TRBJ2-1; D could derive from TRBD1 or TRBD2 (7 bases each). V was shortened by 4 bases and J by 0 bases, with 19 bases between the two germline ends. CDR3 length: 17 amino acids. Germline CDR1 reads SQVTM; CDR2 reads ANQGSEA. CDR3 sequence reads: CSVVPGGDVPSYNEQFF. CDR3 DNA sequence: TGCAGCGTTGTCCCAGGGGGGGATGTCCCCTCCTACAATGAGCAGTTCTTC.